This T cell receptor (beta chain) was recorded in a study of human T cells and chemical hapten exposure. Findings of the study overall: The number of TCRs above 1 in 1000 frequency did not change after DPC sensitization. As patch test score rose, PT1 expanded TCR counts tended to rise as well.

As to this clonotype: Its antigen is unidentified.

Described time point: patch test 1, 2 weeks after DPC sensitization. Treatment noted: therapeutic diphenylcyclopropenone sensitization with weekly scalp DPC. V shed 5 bases and J shed 1 base, with 15 bases lying between them. CDR3 size: 15 residues. Germline V gene lookup returns CDR1 DFQATT and CDR2 SNEGSKA (reference sequence). Per the authors' pipeline: Individual samples carried between roughly 23,224 and 700,000 TCRs, with 95,638 as the median. TCRdb called the RACE reads again in MiXCR, with one record for every CDR3 protein. The V and J calls come from TCRdb's annotation, not from the publication. The sample lists approximately 110,000 distinct CDR3 sequences; about 10% were seen once.

This chain joins TRBV20-1 and TRBJ1-5, with D possibly TRBD1 on 6 matching bases. The specimen comprised whole blood, sampled in connection with sensitization to the hapten diphenylcyclopropenone (DPC). The origin of this receptor is a middle-aged woman with alopecia areata. Some clones in this sample may be carry-over from other donors' samples. This chain's CDR3 is CSAATGLNSNQPQHF. The CDR3 region has the DNA TGCAGTGCTGCTACAGGGCTTAACAGCAATCAGCCCCAGCATTTT.